This TCR beta chain originates from a study of neoadjuvant nivolumab and ipilimumab in lung cancer. General study findings and limits: Blood richness before therapy tracked richness in tumors resected after neoadjuvant therapy. Only a single major-pathologic-response sample was available for clonality analysis.

In this sample, this clone turned up once. What it recognizes is unknown. Trimming stripped 3 bases from V and 3 bases from J, with 9 bases between. The length of the CDR3 is 13 residues. The germline V gene has CDR1 MNHEY and CDR2 SVGAGI. Produced via immunoSEQ multiplex PCR; TCRdb's table is partial and in-frame only. The top ten clones hold approximately 5% of a sample with tens of thousands of clones, 90% of them seen once. The sequence was collected from an adult with non-small cell lung cancer. The V and J genes are TRBV6-5 and TRBJ2-7; tentatively, D is TRBD2 (5 bases). The input for sequencing was peripheral blood, taken after neoadjuvant nivolumab, alone or with ipilimumab, at or shortly before surgery. The CDR3, as DNA: TGTGCCAGCAGTTATAGAGGGAACTACGAGCAGTACTTC. This gives the protein CASSYRGNYEQYF.